One T cell receptor (beta chain) is described in this entry. Its target is unknown. One end of the junction is discordant with germline, which a read error may explain. The data derive from a study of T cells in Graves' hyperthyroidism and ophthalmopathy. Using less than 12 ml of fresh peripheral blood, PBMCs were prepared. Researchers amplified the TCR beta CDR3 regions from RNA transcripts. Researchers ran a first-round RT-PCR on the TCR CDR3 using the HTBI primer set. Each CDR3 protein gets one entry after TCRdb re-called the multiplex PCR reads with MiXCR. The sample holds fewer than 850,000 distinct CDR3 sequences, around a sixth seen once. Study conclusions and caveats: Using 13 V-J features, a model discriminated ophthalmopathy from stable hyperthyroidism.

CDR1 MGHDK and CDR2 SYGVNS come from the germline V gene. There are 17 residues in the CDR3. The TCR originated in a man aged 50 or older with Graves' hyperthyroidism. V gene TRBV25-1 combines with J gene TRBJ2-1, with TRBD2 matching 15 bases. Sequenced material: blood. The CDR3 DNA is TGTGCCAGCAGTGATCCGGGACTAGCGGGAGGAATCAATGAGCGGTTCTTC. Its translation: CASSDPGLAGGINERFF.